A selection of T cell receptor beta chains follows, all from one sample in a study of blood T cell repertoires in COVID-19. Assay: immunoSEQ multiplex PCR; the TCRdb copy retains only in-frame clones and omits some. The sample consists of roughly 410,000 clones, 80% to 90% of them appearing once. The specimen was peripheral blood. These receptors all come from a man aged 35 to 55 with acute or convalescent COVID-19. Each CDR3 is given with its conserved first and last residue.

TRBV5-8	CASSLKGGTSTDTQYF
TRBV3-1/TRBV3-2	CASSQGVSGANVLTF
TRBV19	CATYHSGTGEIPPRLHQPQHF
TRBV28	CASSFWQSNYGYTF
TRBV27	CASSRSGGETQYF
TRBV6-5	CASSYSGQGNNSPLHF
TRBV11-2	CASSLGWRGADIQYF
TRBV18	CASSPGQDNEKLFF
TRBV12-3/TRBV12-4	CASSDKGGGYTF
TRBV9	CASGGQIYGYTF
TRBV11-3	CASEASGVGGELFF
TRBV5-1	CASSPLGTGGTDTQYF
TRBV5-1	CASSFYGAGVYEQYF
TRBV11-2	CASSLDRLAGAPNIQYF
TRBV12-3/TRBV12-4	CASRGTGNQPQHF
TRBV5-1	CASSLEQGSYEQYF
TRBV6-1	CASSESQGAGYTF
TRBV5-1	CASSQNGGTGAFGNTIYF
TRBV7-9	CASSPLAGPYTDTQYF
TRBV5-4	CASSQHGRGHLYEQYF
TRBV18	CASSPPTTGEAYF
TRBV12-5	CASGLGRQVQETQYF